This T cell receptor (beta chain) was identified in a study of shared clonotypes between healthy human individuals. Investigators spread the genomic DNA of each subset evenly over several immunoSEQ plates. Some clones are missing from TCRdb's copy, which holds only in-frame ones; the method was immunoSEQ multiplex PCR. The sample carries roughly 2.4 million clones, about 94% recorded once. General observations from the study: Clonotypes shared by all four sorted-subset donors had higher generation probabilities than non-shared clonotypes. There were few donors, and this limited the genetic and exposure-history diversity represented.

All donors were Caucasian adults living in Nashville, Tennessee. This clone has more than one count but fewer than ten. The target antigen is unknown. Sequenced input: naive CD4+ T cells sorted from blood. Stated subset: CD45RA+ positively selected. The clonotype comes from a man between 18 and 35 years old in good health.

CDR3 nucleotide sequence: TGCGCCAGCAGCCAGGGACAGGGGAGTTCCTATGGCTACACCTTC. It translates to CASSQGQGSSYGYTF. V is TRBV4-1 and J is TRBJ1-2; TRBD1 agrees at 10 bases. The CDR3 covers 15 residues. The germline V gene has CDR1 MGHRA and CDR2 YSYEKL. V was clipped by 3 bases and J by 4 bases; unmatched bases: 5.